The rows below give T cell receptor beta chains drawn from one sample of a study of CD8 T cells in Susac syndrome. TCRdb re-called the immunoSEQ multiplex PCR reads through MiXCR, storing one row per CDR3 protein. The sample records 150,000 to 200,000 distinct CDR3 sequences, 90% to 95% being singletons. Sequencing used CD4+ T cells from PBMCs. The receptors here all came from a human donor with multiple sclerosis. The CDR3 runs from the conserved cysteine through the conserved F or W. The D gene is left open where the match is weak. Size values are once, few and many counts, or a class for expanded clones, and some rows have none.

TRBV18,TRBJ2-7,13,.,.,TGTGCCAGCTCACCAGCGGTATCCTACGAGCAGTACTTC,CASSPAVSYEQYF
TRBV7-9,TRBJ2-5,15,.,.,TGTGCCAGCAGCTTATCGCTAAGCTTCTTTGAGACCCAGTACTTC,CASSLSLSFFETQYF
TRBV20-1,TRBJ2-2,13,.,.,TGCAGTGCTAGGAGGGGCAACACCGGGGAGCTGTTTTTT,CSARRGNTGELFF
TRBV12-3/TRBV12-4,TRBJ2-1,14,.,TRBD2,TGTGCCAGCAACCCGGGACTAGCGGACAATGAGCAGTTCTTC,CASNPGLADNEQFF
TRBV19,TRBJ1-5,18,.,.,TGTGCCAGTAGTATGGCGGGGGCGAGCACCGTGGGCAATCAGCCCCAGCATTTT,CASSMAGASTVGNQPQHF
TRBV29-1,TRBJ1-5,13,.,.,TGCAGCGTTGTGGAACAGGCGCATCAGCCCCAGCATTTT,CSVVEQAHQPQHF
TRBV5-6,TRBJ1-5,14,.,TRBD1,TGTGCCAGCAGCTCAGACAGGGACCGCCAGCCCCAGCATTTT,CASSSDRDRQPQHF
TRBV14,TRBJ2-3,16,.,.,TGTGCCAGCAGCCAAGTTACGAGCGGACACACAGATACGCAGTATTTT,CASSQVTSGHTDTQYF
TRBV5-1,TRBJ2-1,12,.,.,TGCGCCAGCAGTAGCTCCTTCTACGAGCAGTTCTTC,CASSSSFYEQFF
TRBV20-1,TRBJ2-5,14,.,.,TGCAGTGCTCCAAAAACAGGGTTCCAAGAGACCCAGTACTTC,CSAPKTGFQETQYF
TRBV20-1,TRBJ2-1,14,.,.,TGCAGTGCTAGAATTGGGACGCGGAATAATGAGCAGTTCTTC,CSARIGTRNNEQFF
TRBV30,TRBJ2-1,13,.,TRBD2,TGTGCCTGGAGCGAAACTAGCGGTAGTGAGCAGTTCTTC,CAWSETSGSEQFF
TRBV7-3,TRBJ2-1,16,.,TRBD2,TGTGCCAGCAGCTTAACTCCTAGCGGGAAAGTCGATGAGCAGTTCTTC,CASSLTPSGKVDEQFF
TRBV12-3/TRBV12-4,TRBJ1-6,13,.,.,TGTGCCAGCAGTGCAGGGTATAATTCACCCCTCCACTTT,CASSAGYNSPLHF
TRBV3-1,TRBJ2-5,16,.,.,TGTGCCAGCAGCCCCAACATGGCGGGCTATAGGGAGACCCAGTACTTC,CASSPNMAGYRETQYF
TRBV6-1,TRBJ2-1,11,.,.,TGTGCCAGCAGCCTGGACAGACAGCAGTTCTTC,CASSLDRQQFF
TRBV29-1,TRBJ1-1,11,.,.,TGCAGCGTTAAACCGAACACTGAAGCTTTCTTT,CSVKPNTEAFF
TRBV6-2/TRBV6-3,TRBJ1-1,14,.,.,TGTGCCAGCAGCCTCCCTACAGAGAACACTGAAGCTTTCTTT,CASSLPTENTEAFF
TRBV20-1,TRBJ1-4,13,.,.,TGCAGTGCTCGTAGCTTAGGTGATGAAAAACTGTTTTTT,CSARSLGDEKLFF
TRBV2,TRBJ2-1,14,.,TRBD2,TGTGCCTCCCAGTGGCGGGGGGGCTACAATGAGCAGTTCTTC,CASQWRGGYNEQFF
TRBV20-1,TRBJ2-1,13,.,.,TGCAGTGCTATGGAGAGCTCCTACAATGAGCAGTTCTTC,CSAMESSYNEQFF
TRBV10-3,TRBJ2-3,16,.,.,TGTGCCATCAGTGAGGCGTGGAGCGGAGGCACAGATACGCAGTATTTT,CAISEAWSGGTDTQYF
TRBV30,TRBJ2-1,16,once,.,TGTGCCTGGAGTGGGGGGGTCCGGATCTCCTACAATGAGCAGTTCTTC,CAWSGGVRISYNEQFF
TRBV29-1,TRBJ2-2,14,.,TRBD1,TGCAGCGGAAGACAGGGGGTCAACACCGGGGAGCTGTTTTTT,CSGRQGVNTGELFF
TRBV2,TRBJ1-1,13,.,.,TGTGCCAGCAGTGAAGGGGTAGGCACTGAAGCTTTCTTT,CASSEGVGTEAFF
TRBV7-2,TRBJ1-2,14,.,TRBD1,TGTGCCAGCAGGAAGTCAGGGGGTAGCTATGGCTACACCTTC,CASRKSGGSYGYTF
TRBV27,TRBJ1-5,15,.,TRBD1,TGTGCCAGCAGCGCAATGGGGACAGGGAATCAGCCCCAGCATTTT,CASSAMGTGNQPQHF